What follows describes a single T cell receptor beta chain. No antigen is known for it. Being one base from a much bigger clone, this may be a read error. This sample was included in a study of prognosis after radiotherapy for stage I lung cancer. In the study overall: Patients numbered 13 men and six or seven women, aged roughly 50 to 85 with a median of around 76 years. General study points: Samples before stereotactic body radiation therapy had more unique TCR clones (median 10,088 versus 6,861).

None of the patients had undergone chemotherapy or radiotherapy beforehand or had any other malignancy, and each showed node-negative status on CT and PET/CT. Two-round multiplex PCR, the amplification method, yielded TCR beta CDR3 from genomic DNA. The first round of PCR was done with primers that matched each TRBV and TRBJ gene. MiXCR was run by TCRdb on the multiplex PCR reads, yielding one entry per CDR3 protein. Among roughly 25,000 distinct CDR3 sequences listed, 25% to 35% were seen once. Per the germline V gene, CDR1 is MNHNY and CDR2 is SVGAGI (reference sequence). CDR3 size: 17 residues. V gene TRBV6-6 combines with J gene TRBJ1-2; perhaps TRBD1 as D (5 bases). The receptor comes from a donor aged 50 or older with non-small cell lung cancer. The sequenced sample was PBMCs, obtained before or after stereotactic body radiation therapy (not recorded which). CDR3 region: CASSYSGFGGTNYSYTF. The CDR3 DNA sequence: TGTGCCAGCAGTTACTCGGGGTTCGGGGGAACTAACTATAGCTACACCTTC.